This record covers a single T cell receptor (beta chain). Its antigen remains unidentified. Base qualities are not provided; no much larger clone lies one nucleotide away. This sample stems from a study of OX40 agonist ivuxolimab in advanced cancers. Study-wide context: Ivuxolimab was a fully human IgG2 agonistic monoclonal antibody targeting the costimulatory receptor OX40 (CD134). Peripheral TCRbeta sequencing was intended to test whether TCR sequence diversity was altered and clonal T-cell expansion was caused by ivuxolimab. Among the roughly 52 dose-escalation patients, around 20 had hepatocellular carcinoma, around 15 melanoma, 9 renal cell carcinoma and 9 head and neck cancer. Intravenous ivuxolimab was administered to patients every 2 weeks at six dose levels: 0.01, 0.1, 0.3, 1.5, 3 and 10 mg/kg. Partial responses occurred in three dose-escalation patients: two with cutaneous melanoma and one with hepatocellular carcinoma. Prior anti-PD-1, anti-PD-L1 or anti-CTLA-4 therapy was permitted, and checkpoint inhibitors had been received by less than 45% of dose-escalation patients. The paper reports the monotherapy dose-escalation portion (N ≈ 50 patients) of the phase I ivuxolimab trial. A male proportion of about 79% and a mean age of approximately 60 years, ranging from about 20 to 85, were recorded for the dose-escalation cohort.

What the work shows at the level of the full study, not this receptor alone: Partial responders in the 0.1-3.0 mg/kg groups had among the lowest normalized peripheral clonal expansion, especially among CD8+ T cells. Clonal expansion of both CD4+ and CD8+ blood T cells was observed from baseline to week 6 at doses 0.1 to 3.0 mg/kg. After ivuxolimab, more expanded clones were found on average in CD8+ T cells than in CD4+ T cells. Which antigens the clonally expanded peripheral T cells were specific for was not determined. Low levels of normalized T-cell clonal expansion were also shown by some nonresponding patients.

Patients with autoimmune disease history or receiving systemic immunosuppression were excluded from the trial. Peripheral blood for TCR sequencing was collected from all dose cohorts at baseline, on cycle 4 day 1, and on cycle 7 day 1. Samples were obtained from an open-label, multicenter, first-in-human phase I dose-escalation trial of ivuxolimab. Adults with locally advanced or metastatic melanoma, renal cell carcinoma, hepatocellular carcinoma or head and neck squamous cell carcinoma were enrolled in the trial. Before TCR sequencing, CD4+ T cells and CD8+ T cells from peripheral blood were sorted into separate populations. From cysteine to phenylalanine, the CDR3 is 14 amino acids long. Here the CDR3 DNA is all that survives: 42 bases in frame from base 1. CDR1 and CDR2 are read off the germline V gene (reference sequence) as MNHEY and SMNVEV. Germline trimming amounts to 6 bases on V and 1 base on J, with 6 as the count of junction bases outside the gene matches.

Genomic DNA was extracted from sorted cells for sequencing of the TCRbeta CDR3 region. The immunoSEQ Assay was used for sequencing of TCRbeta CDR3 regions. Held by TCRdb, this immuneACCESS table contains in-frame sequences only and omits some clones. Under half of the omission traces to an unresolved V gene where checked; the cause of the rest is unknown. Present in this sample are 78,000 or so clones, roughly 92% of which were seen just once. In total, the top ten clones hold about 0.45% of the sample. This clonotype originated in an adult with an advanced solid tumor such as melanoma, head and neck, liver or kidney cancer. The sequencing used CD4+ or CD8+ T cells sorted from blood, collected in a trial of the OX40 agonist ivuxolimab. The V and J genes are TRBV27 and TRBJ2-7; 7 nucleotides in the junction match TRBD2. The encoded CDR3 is CASSPTSVSYEQYF. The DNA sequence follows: TGTGCCAGCAGCCCAACTAGCGTTTCCTACGAGCAGTACTTC.